The 18 T cell receptor beta chains reported below all come from one sample, sequenced in a study of blood T cell repertoires in COVID-19. Repertoires were generated with immunoSEQ multiplex PCR, while TCRdb's copy carries only in-frame clones and drops some. Of roughly 55,000 clones listed, roughly four fifths were seen once; the top ten hold roughly 2%. The specimen sequenced was peripheral blood. The receptors come from a woman in her sixties or seventies with acute or convalescent COVID-19.

The CDR3 coding sequence is TGTGCCAGCAGCTTAAGGCACAGGGGGCAGGACACCGGGGAGCTGTTTTTT. Protein: CASSLRHRGQDTGELFF. The gene calls are TRBV7-8 and TRBJ2-2; 9 bases are a match to TRBD1. Germline CDR1 reads SGHVS; CDR2 reads FQNEAQ. This CDR3 has 17 amino acids. V was clipped by 2 bases and J by 3 bases; unmatched bases: 7.

J is TRBJ1-5 and V is TRBV7-2, with 9 positions matching TRBD1. Losses at the gene ends were 5 bases for V and 6 bases for J; bases not matched to a gene: 2. Germline V CDR1 and CDR2: SGHTA, FQGNSA. The CDR3 has 13 residues. The CDR3 region has the DNA TGTGCCAGCAGCCGGGACAGGGCTCAGCCCCAGCATTTT. As protein: CASSRDRAQPQHF.

CDR3 in amino acids: CASSPEGRGWTEAFF. DNA of the CDR3: TGTGCCAGCAGCCCCGAAGGGAGGGGGTGGACTGAAGCTTTCTTT. The gene calls are TRBV9 and TRBJ1-1; maybe TRBD1 (6 bases). CDR1 is SGDLS and CDR2 is YYNGEE in the germline V gene. The CDR3 runs 15 residues. Deletions cut 4 bases from V and 5 bases from J, with 18 bases between.

The V and J genes are TRBV19 and TRBJ1-2, with TRBD1 identical over 8 bases. The V gene end was trimmed by 5 bases and the J gene end by 8 bases; junction bases not matched to a gene: 7. CDR1 and CDR2 (germline): LNHDA, SQIVND (reference sequence). The CDR3 runs to 13 residues. This chain's CDR3 is CASSPDRGRGYTF. CDR3 nucleotides: TGTGCCAGTAGTCCCGACAGGGGAAGAGGCTACACCTTC.

This chain joins TRBV5-1 and TRBJ2-3; D possibly corresponds to TRBD2 (7 bases). This CDR3 spans 18 amino acids. Per germline, CDR1 SGHRS and CDR2 YFSETQ. Between the trimmed V and J ends, which lost 0 bases and 0 bases, there was a span of 17 bases. The CDR3 bases are TGCGCCAGCAGCTTGGGGCGCGGGGGCGCCTCTAGCACAGATACGCAGTATTTT. Translated, it gives CASSLGRGGASSTDTQYF.

This chain uses TRBV19 with TRBJ1-1; the match to TRBD1 covers 7 bases. Germline V gene sequence: CDR1 LNHDA, CDR2 SQIVND (reference sequence). The CDR3 is 16 amino acids. Losses at the gene ends were 3 bases for V and 3 bases for J; bases not matched to a gene: 10. The DNA of the CDR3 is TGTGCCAGTAGTATTTTCGGCAGGGGGAAGTACACTGAAGCTTTCTTT. Translated, it gives CASSIFGRGKYTEAFF.

This chain uses TRBV10-3 with TRBJ1-3, with 12 bases fitting TRBD1. This CDR3 is built from 16 residues. Germline-derived CDR1 and CDR2 are ENHRY and SYGVKD. With 3 bases clipped from V and 9 bases from J, the junction kept 9 bases outside the gene matches. CDR3 region: CAISDPGQGADGTIYF. The CDR3 DNA follows: TGTGCCATCAGTGATCCGGGACAGGGGGCAGATGGCACCATATATTTT.

This clone was counted once. The rearrangement joins TRBV5-1 to TRBJ1-1, with TRBD1 as a possible D gene (5 bases). The V gene lost 4 bases and the J gene lost 5 bases, with 9 bases spanning the gap. The germline V gene has CDR1 SGHRS and CDR2 YFSETQ. CDR3 size: 12 residues. The CDR3 region is CASSREGTEAFF. CDR3 coding DNA: TGCGCCAGCAGCCGGGAGGGGACTGAAGCTTTCTTT. Combining the CDR3 with reference TRBV5-1 and TRBJ1-1 gives the whole variable domain KAGVTQTPRYLIKTRGQQVTLSCSPISGHRSVSWYQQTPGQGLQFLFEYFSETQRNKGNFPGRFSGRQFSNSRSEMNVSTLELGDSALYLCASSREGTEAFFGQGTRLTVV.

The rearrangement joins TRBV6-5 to TRBJ2-1; D is undetermined. The CDR3 runs 13 residues. Between the trimmed V and J ends, which lost 9 bases and 0 bases, there was a span of 9 bases. From germline, CDR1 is MNHEY and CDR2 SVGAGI. Here the CDR3 DNA reads TGTGCCAGTCAGGTCGGCTCCTACAATGAGCAGTTCTTC. This sequence encodes CASQVGSYNEQFF.

The chain employs TRBV4-2 and TRBJ2-3; TRBD1 matches 12 bases. This CDR3 has 16 residues. The trim removed 0 bases at V and 9 bases at J, leaving 7 bases unmatched. The germline V gene encodes CDR1 LGHNA and CDR2 YNFKEQ. CDR3 amino acids: CASSQDSGTGGRTQYF. The CDR3 bases are TGTGCCAGCAGCCAAGATTCCGGGACAGGGGGCAGGACGCAGTATTTT.

This clone was detected only a few times. The chain combines TRBV30 with TRBJ2-5; the match to TRBD1 covers 9 bases. The junction had 7 bases not matched to a gene; V was cut back by 2 bases and J by 0 bases. The CDR3 runs 16 residues. Per the germline V gene, CDR1 is GTSNPN and CDR2 is SVGIG (reference sequence). This CDR3 reads CAWSMGTGNYQETQYF. As DNA, the CDR3 is TGTGCCTGGAGTATGGGGACAGGGAATTACCAAGAGACCCAGTACTTC.

J is TRBJ2-5 and V is TRBV3-1 (or the pseudogene TRBV3-2); 8 bases map to TRBD1. The CDR3 runs to 14 residues. V gave up 1 base and J gave up 11 bases; unmatched junction bases: 9. Germline CDR1 and CDR2: LGHDT and YNNKEL (reference sequence). The CDR3 bases are TGTGCCAGCAGCCAAGGCGGGCAGGGGGCCGTTCAGTACTTC. Translation gives CASSQGGQGAVQYF.

This clone was seen only a few times. The genes are TRBV12-3 or TRBV12-4 and TRBJ1-1; D ambiguous. The CDR3 has 13 residues. Trimming took off 8 bases at V and 1 base at J, with 11 bases between the two ends. CDR3 amino acids: CASEPSRNTEAFF. The CDR3 region has the DNA TGTGCCAGCGAACCAAGTAGGAACACTGAAGCTTTCTTT.

The chain's CDR3 is CASSQTGVGSPLHF. The CDR3 DNA sequence: TGTGCCAGCAGCCAAACAGGGGTCGGATCACCCCTCCACTTT. The rearrangement joins TRBV28 to TRBJ1-6; 7 nucleotides agree with TRBD1. The J segment lost 10 bases and the V segment lost 6 bases, leaving 9 bases of the junction unmatched. The CDR3 runs to 14 residues. In germline, CDR1 is MDHEN, CDR2 SYDVKM. The full variable domain, rest sourced from reference TRBV28 and TRBJ1-6, is DVKVTQSSRYLVKRTGEKVFLECVQDMDHENMFWYRQDPGLGLRLIYFSYDVKMKEKGDIPEGYSVSREKKERFSLILESASTNQTSMYLCASSQTGVGSPLHFGNGTRLTVT.

The genes are TRBV5-1 and TRBJ2-7; weak D call: TRBD2 (7 bases). This CDR3 region has 17 residues. V was shortened by 1 base and J by 3 bases, with 20 bases between the two germline ends. Germline values: CDR1 SGHRS, CDR2 YFSETQ. The CDR3 DNA reads as TGCGCCAGCAGCTTGCTGGGGGGGGCATCGACTTACTACGAGCAGTACTTC. It translates to CASSLLGGASTYYEQYF. Variable domain in full (rest from reference TRBV5-1 and TRBJ2-7): KAGVTQTPRYLIKTRGQQVTLSCSPISGHRSVSWYQQTPGQGLQFLFEYFSETQRNKGNFPGRFSGRQFSNSRSEMNVSTLELGDSALYLCASSLLGGASTYYEQYFGPGTRLTVT.

The sample holds a few counts of this clone. The chain couples TRBV29-1 to TRBJ2-1; D is undetermined. Germline CDR1 SQVTM, CDR2 ANQGSEA. The germline V and J ends were trimmed by 6 bases and 3 bases, with 12 bases remaining between them. CDR3 length equals 13 residues. CDR3 in DNA: TGCAGCGTGTCCCTACTATTCTACAATGAGCAGTTCTTC. This codes for CSVSLLFYNEQFF.

CDR3 nucleotide sequence: TGTGCCAGCACCCAACACGGCGGGGGGGGAAGTGGCTACACCTTC. It is translated as CASTQHGGGGSGYTF. This chain links TRBV2 with TRBJ1-2; weak D call: TRBD1 (5 bases). The CDR3 is 15 amino acids. V was trimmed by 7 bases and J by 7 bases, leaving 22 bases between them. Germline V lookup: CDR1 SNHLY, CDR2 FYNNEI.

This clone was found a few times. The genes are TRBV28 and TRBJ1-2, with D unresolved. V was clipped by 7 bases and J by 1 base, with 22 bases between them. CDR1 is MDHEN and CDR2 is SYDVKM in the germline V gene. This CDR3 is 17 amino acids long. For the CDR3, the DNA is TGTGCCAGCACCCACGAGCGGACCCTAGCCTATAACTATGGCTACACCTTC. This codes for CASTHERTLAYNYGYTF.